This paragraph covers one TCR beta chain sequence. This clonotype occurred a few times. There is no known antigen for this receptor. No qualities accompany the bases; no much larger clone lies one base away. Systemically healthy Caucasian individuals from Russia, 35 to 40 in total and aged roughly 6 to 100 years, were included as donors. About 9.6 milliliters of peripheral blood were collected from each donor into EDTA-treated Vacutainer tubes. Ficoll-Paque density-gradient centrifugation was used to isolate PBMCs, with at least 6 million obtained per sample. Trizol reagent was used to extract total RNA from PBMCs, with at least 6 micrograms per sample. Naive CD45RAhigh/CD27high T cell percentages were measured by flow cytometry on a PBMC aliquot from every donor. This sample is part of a study of blood T cells in healthy people across ages (dated by TCRdb to between 2014 and 2017). Some background on the complete study: In model experiments, template switching captured about one uniquely barcoded TCR beta cDNA molecule for every two T cells. The study measured age-related changes in TCR beta repertoire diversity using deep sequencing normalized with unique cDNA molecular identifiers. Donors were grouped into four age groups: young (average 16 years), middle-aged (roughly 38), aged (roughly 67) and long-lived (over 80). To avoid experimental bias, donors of different ages were spread randomly across the sequencing lanes. The study analyzed two additional independent replicas of 1 million unique cDNA reads from the same blood draw for two donors, one aged 18 to 30 and one aged 80 or older. Overall results and qualifications from the work: Estimates of total diversity from one million sequenced T cells were regarded as lower bounds and underestimates. Conclusive comparison of naive and antigen-experienced compartments was prevented by the profiling of bulk unsorted PBMCs. The percentage of naive T cells measured by flow cytometry correlated strongly with observed TCR beta diversity. Compared with the aged group, the long-lived group had more naive CD4+ T cells, fewer expanded clones and increased TCR diversity, suggesting age selection. Because the CMV infection status of the donors was unknown, age-related changes in expanded clonotypes may potentially have been confounded. Observed TCR beta diversity per million T cells fell roughly linearly with age, and a significant reduction was already apparent by age about 36.

Library generation was performed with 5' RACE. The listed sequencing device is Illumina HiSeq 2500. A second PCR of about 6 to 11 cycles was performed with a sample-barcoded 5' primer and a J-beta primer mix. Each TCR beta cDNA molecule received a unique molecular identifier from a template-switch 5' adaptor carrying 12 random nucleotides. At least 2.5 million CDR3-containing paired-end reads were obtained from each sample. The Mint cDNA synthesis kit, primed by a TRBC-specific oligonucleotide, was used to synthesize first-strand cDNA from all RNA. Following uracil-DNA glycosylase treatment, a first 18-cycle PCR with universal primers M1SS and BC2_uni_R was performed on all cDNA. On the study's bioinformatics: Each sample was normalized by randomly selecting 1 million high-quality reads, each carrying a distinct molecular identifier. Instead of being binned into consensus sequences, reads with shared molecular identifiers were discarded. MiTCR, set to a Q25 quality threshold and the strictest error-elimination algorithm, was used for CDR3 identification, clonotype clustering and error correction. A nonparametric unseen species model with Euler transformation was used to estimate lower-bound total TCR beta diversity. The public reads were run again by TCRdb, first through fastp at Q25 and then through MiXCR, and only productive beta chains were kept. Duplicate CDR3 protein sequences are folded into a single record with the most common DNA and genes. The V and J calls come from TCRdb's annotation, not from the publication. The sample table lists about 1.6 million distinct CDR3 sequences, around 35% of them with a count of one. Approximately 10% of the sample is held by the ten biggest clonotypes.

Sample: blood. The clonotype was recovered from a woman aged 25-40 years in good health.

The CDR3 here reads CASSWDRRSEWGTEAFF. The base sequence is TGTGCCAGCAGTTGGGACCGACGGAGTGAGTGGGGCACTGAAGCTTTCTTT. The chain employs TRBV27 and TRBJ1-1, with TRBD1 as a weak D call on 5 bases. Spanning cysteine to phenylalanine, the CDR3 consists of 17 amino acids. Only CDR3 DNA is held: 51 bases, read in frame from base 1. V is reduced by 4 bases and J by 4 bases, leaving a spacing of 22 bases between them. The germline V gene (reference sequence) yields MNHEY for CDR1 and SMNVEV for CDR2.